These 4 T cell receptor beta chains were sequenced from one sample in a study of blood T cell repertoires in COVID-19. The assay was immunoSEQ multiplex PCR, and TCRdb's table has in-frame clones only and misses some. Of some 180,000 clones listed, around 89% were seen once; the top ten hold 0.62%. Sequencing was performed on peripheral blood. The receptors originated from a man between 45 and 60 years old with acute or convalescent COVID-19.

V gene TRBV3-1 (or the pseudogene TRBV3-2) combines with J gene TRBJ2-7; 7 nucleotides match TRBD1. The length of the CDR3 is 16 residues. J gave up 3 bases and V 0 bases, and 8 bases lay outside the gene matches. Germline V gene lookup returns CDR1 LGHDT and CDR2 YNNKEL (reference sequence). The chain's CDR3 is CASSQDGGQAYYEQYF. CDR3 nucleotides: TGTGCCAGCAGCCAAGACGGAGGACAGGCCTACTACGAGCAGTACTTC.

Comment on this clone: Other nucleotide sequences in the sample specify the same CDR3. The chain combines TRBV19 with TRBJ2-1, with 13 nucleotides matching TRBD2. CDR1 and CDR2 (germline): LNHDA, SQIVND (reference sequence). V dropped 1 base and J dropped 6; count of bases not matched to a gene: 0. This CDR3 region has 15 residues. The CDR3 here is CASSIGTSGSNEQFF. The CDR3 DNA reads TGTGCCAGTAGTATAGGGACTAGCGGGAGCAATGAGCAGTTCTTC.

This CDR3 is CAISEGTGTNYGYTF. CDR3 DNA sequence: TGTGCCATCAGTGAGGGGACCGGGACAAACTATGGCTACACCTTC. V gene TRBV10-3 combines with J gene TRBJ1-2; the D gene is possibly TRBD1 (6 bases). The CDR3 is 15 amino acids. Germline V gene lookup returns CDR1 ENHRY and CDR2 SYGVKD. V shed 2 bases and J shed 2 bases, with 12 bases lying between them.

The chain uses TRBV11-2 and TRBJ2-5; D is perhaps TRBD1 (7 bases). CDR1 and CDR2 (germline): SGHAT, FQNNGV. The germline V and J ends were trimmed by 4 bases and 2 bases, with 14 bases remaining between them. The CDR3 length is 15 residues. CDR3 nucleotide sequence: TGTGCCAGCAGCTCGATACCAGGGGGGCAAGAGACCCAGTACTTC. It specifies CASSSIPGGQETQYF.